Only one count was recorded for the clone carrying this TCR beta chain. Its specificity is not known. This record comes from a study of T cell responses to AZD1222 COVID-19 vaccine. The study, taken as a whole, reports: Dominant at 160-218 and 743-854, vaccine-associated CD4 TCRs also spanned spike. Donors were mostly white British, more females; clonal diversity possibly underestimated.

CDR3 length: 15 amino acids. Germline-derived CDR1 and CDR2 are MNHEY and SVGAGI. V shed 5 bases, J shed 6 bases, and the junction held 9 bases outside the gene matches. Data came from immunoSEQ multiplex PCR; TCRdb stores just in-frame clones and leaves some out. The sample shows about 130,000 clones, 85% of them seen only once. The receptor was isolated from an adult who received the AZD1222 COVID-19 vaccine. The chain is built from TRBV6-5 and TRBJ2-3, with 9 nucleotides matching TRBD1. This sample comprised peripheral blood, obtained 28 days after the second AZD1222 dose. The chain's CDR3 is CASSQGQGGWDTQYF. CDR3 nucleotide sequence: TGTGCCAGCAGTCAGGGACAGGGCGGTTGGGATACGCAGTATTTT.